The present entry profiles one TCR beta chain with its context. These data belong to a study of blood T cell repertoires in COVID-19. Libraries were prepared by immunoSEQ multiplex PCR; TCRdb keeps only in-frame clonotypes and omits some of them. The sample lists some 160,000 clones, around 89% occurring once. Germline V gene data show CDR1 as KGHSH and CDR2 as LQKENI. The CDR3 has 14 residues. With V trimmed by 3 bases and J by 7 bases, 5 bases remained unmatched. Sequencing was performed on PBMCs or T cells enriched from blood (not recorded which). The receptor comes from a woman aged 50 to 60 who had recovered from COVID-19. The rearrangement links TRBV18 to TRBJ1-2; 10 bases match TRBD1. CDR3 sequence reads: CASSPGQGVGGYTF. CDR3 coding DNA: TGTGCCAGCTCACCTGGACAGGGGGTCGGTGGCTACACCTTC.